The next 28 T cell receptor beta chains were all read from a single sample in a study of shared clonotypes between healthy human individuals. TCRdb's copy holds only in-frame clones and misses some; the assay was immunoSEQ multiplex PCR. The sample carries about 2.1 million clones, around 93% recorded once. Naive CD8 populations comprised CD45RO-negative cells positively selected for CCR7, excluding terminally differentiated effector memory CD45RA+ cells. Sample: naive CD8+ T cells from PBMCs. These TCRs come from a man younger than 30 in good health. Some clones in this sample may be carry-over from other donors' samples.

The rearrangement uses TRBV28 and TRBJ2-7; D ambiguous. V gave up 6 bases and J gave up 2 bases, with 11 bases separating them. CDR1 is MDHEN, CDR2 SYDVKM, per germline. This CDR3 spans 13 amino acids. DNA of the CDR3: TGTGCCAGCAGCATTGGGCTCCCCTACGAGCAGTACTTC. Its translation: CASSIGLPYEQYF.

CDR3 coding DNA: TGTGCCAGCAGTTTAGATATCGGTACTTCTTCCTTATTTGGTACGCAGTATTTT. Translated, it gives CASSLDIGTSSLFGTQYF. V gene TRBV27 combines with J gene TRBJ2-3; no clear D gene. Deletions cut 2 bases from V and 8 bases from J, with 26 bases between. Germline CDR1 MNHEY, CDR2 SMNVEV (reference sequence). The CDR3 has 18 amino acids.

The chain employs TRBV28 and TRBJ2-7; 12 nucleotides match TRBD2. V gave up 4 bases and J gave up 1 base; unmatched junction bases: 5. Germline lookup yields CDR1 MDHEN and CDR2 SYDVKM. The CDR3 is 16 residues long. The CDR3 DNA reads TGTGCCAGCAGTTCTTGGACTAGCGGGACTTCCTACGAGCAGTACTTC. This sequence encodes CASSSWTSGTSYEQYF. Based on the CDR3 plus reference TRBV28 and TRBJ2-7, the full variable domain is DVKVTQSSRYLVKRTGEKVFLECVQDMDHENMFWYRQDPGLGLRLIYFSYDVKMKEKGDIPEGYSVSREKKERFSLILESASTNQTSMYLCASSSWTSGTSYEQYFGPGTRLTVT.

The chain carries TRBV7-8 and TRBJ2-1, with 7 bases fitting TRBD2. The CDR3 is 13 residues long. Trimming at V came to 5 bases and at J to 10 bases, leaving 8 bases not matched to a gene. Germline CDR1 SGHVS, CDR2 FQNEAQ. This chain's CDR3 is CASSRGVGGEQFF. The CDR3 DNA reads TGTGCCAGCAGCAGAGGCGTGGGAGGGGAGCAGTTCTTC.

The chain joins TRBV7-2 to TRBJ2-7, with a possible D match to TRBD2 (6 bases). Germline CDR1 and CDR2: SGHTA and FQGNSA. V lost 5 bases, J lost 3 bases, and 11 bases lay in between. This CDR3 is built from 13 residues. The CDR3 bases are TGTGCCAGCAGCCCGGGACTCTACTACGAGCAGTACTTC. Protein: CASSPGLYYEQYF. Drawing the rest from reference TRBV7-2 and TRBJ2-7, the complete variable domain is GAGVSQSPSNKVTEKGKDVELRCDPISGHTALYWYRQSLGQGLEFLIYFQGNSAPDKSGLPSDRFSAERTGGSVSTLTIQRTQQEDSAVYLCASSPGLYYEQYFGPGTRLTVT.

This chain links TRBV28 with TRBJ2-2, with no clear D. Germline assignment: CDR1 MDHEN and CDR2 SYDVKM. This CDR3 is built from 14 residues. Trimming took off 2 bases at V and 8 bases at J, with 12 bases between the two ends. CDR3 amino acids: CASSLIGGSGELFF. CDR3 DNA: TGTGCCAGCAGTTTAATTGGTGGTTCTGGGGAGCTGTTTTTT. The variable domain in full, completed from reference TRBV28 and TRBJ2-2, reads DVKVTQSSRYLVKRTGEKVFLECVQDMDHENMFWYRQDPGLGLRLIYFSYDVKMKEKGDIPEGYSVSREKKERFSLILESASTNQTSMYLCASSLIGGSGELFFGEGSRLTVL.

The chain uses TRBV9 and TRBJ2-1; D may be TRBD1 (6 bases). Germline loops: CDR1 SGDLS, CDR2 YYNGEE. The CDR3 length is 15 residues. Trimming cost V 6 bases and J 6 bases, with 19 bases left between them. CDR3 loop: CASTPGTPPANEQFF. The CDR3 nucleotides read TGTGCCAGCACTCCCGGGACACCCCCCGCCAATGAGCAGTTCTTC. The full variable domain, rest sourced from reference TRBV9 and TRBJ2-1, is DSGVTQTPKHLITATGQRVTLRCSPRSGDLSVYWYQQSLDQGLQFLIQYYNGEERAKGNILERFSAQQFPDLHSELNLSSLELGDSALYFCASTPGTPPANEQFFGPGTRLTVL.

This clone was detected once. In the same sample, other DNA sequences code for this CDR3. The chain employs TRBV5-1 and TRBJ2-7, with 8 bases aligning to TRBD1. V shed 3 bases, J shed 1 base, and the junction held 6 bases outside the gene matches. Looked up from germline, CDR1 is SGHRS and CDR2 is YFSETQ. The CDR3 has 15 amino acids. The CDR3 region has the DNA TGCGCCAGCAGCTCAGGGACAGGTTTGTCCTACGAGCAGTACTTC. Protein product: CASSSGTGLSYEQYF. Looking up the rest from reference TRBV5-1 and TRBJ2-7 gives the full variable domain: KAGVTQTPRYLIKTRGQQVTLSCSPISGHRSVSWYQQTPGQGLQFLFEYFSETQRNKGNFPGRFSGRQFSNSRSEMNVSTLELGDSALYLCASSSGTGLSYEQYFGPGTRLTVT.

The rearrangement uses TRBV5-1 and TRBJ2-1; 7 positions match TRBD1. V gave up 2 bases and J gave up 1 base; unmatched junction bases: 12. Per the germline V gene, CDR1 is SGHRS and CDR2 is YFSETQ. CDR3 length: 18 residues. The CDR3 loop is CASSFRSTGVGSYNEQFF. CDR3 coding DNA: TGCGCCAGCAGCTTCCGGAGCACAGGGGTCGGTTCCTACAATGAGCAGTTCTTC.

The V call is TRBV29-1, the J call TRBJ2-7; 12 nucleotides match TRBD2. Germline loops: CDR1 SQVTM, CDR2 ANQGSEA. CDR3 length: 14 residues. Unmatched junction bases numbered 5, after V lost 5 bases and J lost 3 bases. The CDR3 loop reads CSVLAGGPLYEQYF. The CDR3 DNA sequence: TGCAGCGTTCTAGCGGGAGGGCCTCTCTACGAGCAGTACTTC.

The J gene is TRBJ2-7, the V gene TRBV19; the D call may be TRBD1 or TRBD2 (5 bases each). Per the germline V gene, CDR1 is LNHDA and CDR2 is SQIVND (reference sequence). Deletions cut 5 bases from V and 2 bases from J, with 13 bases between. The CDR3 sequence is 14 residues long. The CDR3 reads CASSLGWGPYEQYF. DNA of the CDR3: TGTGCCAGTAGTTTGGGGTGGGGACCCTACGAGCAGTACTTC.

Regarding this clone: Other DNA sequences from this sample encode an identical CDR3 as well. The rearrangement links TRBV11-2 to TRBJ2-7, with D perhaps matching TRBD2 (6 bases). Germline lookup yields CDR1 SGHAT and CDR2 FQNNGV. The CDR3 extends over 12 amino acids. Trimming removed 1 base from V and 7 bases from J, with 8 bases in between. The CDR3 region has the DNA TGTGCCAGCAGCTTAGGGGGGAGGGAGCAGTACTTC. Its protein product is CASSLGGREQYF.

The gene calls are TRBV10-3 and TRBJ2-7; 8 positions match TRBD1. The CDR3 is 17 residues long. V shed 6 bases and J 3 bases; nucleotides not matched to a gene: 16. Germline V gene data show CDR1 as ENHRY and CDR2 as SYGVKD. The CDR3 protein is CAISKSTGTGEVYEQYF. In nucleotides, the CDR3 is TGTGCCATCAGCAAATCCACCGGGACAGGCGAAGTCTACGAGCAGTACTTC.

About this clone: The same CDR3 is also encoded by other DNA sequences in this sample. The V gene is TRBV5-1, the J gene TRBJ2-5; D unresolved. Germline-derived CDR1 and CDR2 are SGHRS and YFSETQ. V shed 0 bases and J shed 4 bases, with 7 bases lying between them. The CDR3 loop spans 13 amino acids. CDR3 in amino acids: CASSLVSRETQYF. CDR3 DNA sequence: TGCGCCAGCAGCTTGGTATCCCGAGAGACCCAGTACTTC. The full variable domain, its missing parts supplied by reference TRBV5-1 and TRBJ2-5, is KAGVTQTPRYLIKTRGQQVTLSCSPISGHRSVSWYQQTPGQGLQFLFEYFSETQRNKGNFPGRFSGRQFSNSRSEMNVSTLELGDSALYLCASSLVSRETQYFGPGTRLLVL.

The chain joins TRBV11-2 to TRBJ2-5; possible D gene TRBD1, 5 bases. The J call may not be correct, given that the DNA end is closer to TRBJ2-7. This CDR3 is built from 13 residues. Germline CDR1 is SGHAT and CDR2 is FQNNGV. The CDR3 protein is CASSSARVYEQYF. CDR3 in DNA: TGTGCCAGCAGCTCCGCCAGGGTCTACGAGCAGTACTTC.

J is TRBJ2-7 and V is TRBV28; 8 bases align to TRBD2. Germline CDR1 MDHEN, CDR2 SYDVKM. Trimming removed 10 bases from V and 4 bases from J; junction bases left unmatched: 9. The CDR3 length is 13 residues. CDR3 bases: TGTGCCACTCAGCCAGCGGGAGCGTACGAGCAGTACTTC. It translates to CATQPAGAYEQYF.

V is TRBV6-5 and J is TRBJ2-1, with D possibly being TRBD1 or TRBD2 (5 bases each). There are 14 residues in the CDR3. V lost 5 bases, J lost 5 bases, and 13 bases lay in between. CDR1 and CDR2 (germline): MNHEY, SVGAGI. This chain's CDR3 is CASSRPGPHNEQFF. The CDR3 DNA reads as TGTGCCAGCAGTCGTCCGGGACCCCACAATGAGCAGTTCTTC.

Notes on this clone: This specimen includes other DNA sequences encoding the same CDR3. This chain links TRBV27 with TRBJ2-7, with TRBD1 matching 7 bases. The CDR3 is 14 residues long. Losses at the gene ends were 6 bases for V and 1 base for J; bases not matched to a gene: 6. CDR1 MNHEY and CDR2 SMNVEV come from the germline V gene (reference sequence). The CDR3 region has the DNA TGTGCCAGCAGCACCAGGGGGACGTCCTACGAGCAGTACTTC. Its translation is CASSTRGTSYEQYF.

As DNA, the CDR3 is TGTGCCAGCAGCTGGGCACCAAGTTACGAGCAGTACTTC. The encoded protein is CASSWAPSYEQYF. The chain has TRBV6-6 and TRBJ2-7; D unclear. The length of the CDR3 is 13 residues. The V gene lost 6 bases and the J gene lost 4 bases, with 13 bases spanning the gap. Germline V gives CDR1 MNHNY, CDR2 SVGAGI (reference sequence).

Details on this clone: The sample contains more than one DNA sequence encoding this CDR3. The V gene is TRBV7-9, the J gene TRBJ1-2; the D is unclear. Germline assignment: CDR1 SEHNR and CDR2 FQNEAQ (reference sequence). This CDR3 contains 14 residues. The V end lost 1 base, the J end lost 2 bases, and 8 bases lay between the germline ends. DNA of the CDR3: TGTGCCAGCAGCTTAGGTCAGGCCAACTATGGCTACACCTTC. Translated: CASSLGQANYGYTF. The full variable domain, completed using reference TRBV7-9 and TRBJ1-2, is DTGVSQNPRHKITKRGQNVTFRCDPISEHNRLYWYRQTLGQGPEFLTYFQNEAQLEKSRLLSDRFSAERPKGSFSTLEIQRTEQGDSAMYLCASSLGQANYGYTFGSGTRLTVV.

V usage is TRBV5-1 and J usage is TRBJ1-6; TRBD1 aligns across 7 bases. There are 16 residues in the CDR3. Germline V gives CDR1 SGHRS, CDR2 YFSETQ. The V and J ends lost 1 base and 13 bases, in that order; junction bases with no gene match: 14. The CDR3 region is CASSLTGASIIHPLHF. DNA for the CDR3: TGCGCCAGCAGCTTGACAGGGGCATCTATAATTCACCCCCTCCACTTT.

This chain joins TRBV5-1 and TRBJ2-2; TRBD1 aligns across 8 bases. The CDR3 is 17 amino acids. After removal of 3 bases from V and 4 bases from J, the junction contained 11 bases not matched to a gene. Germline V gene sequence: CDR1 SGHRS, CDR2 YFSETQ. The CDR3 reads CASSWPERQGRTGELFF. The CDR3 DNA reads as TGCGCCAGCAGCTGGCCCGAGAGACAGGGGCGCACCGGGGAGCTGTTTTTT. Together with reference TRBV5-1 and TRBJ2-2, the CDR3 gives the full variable domain: KAGVTQTPRYLIKTRGQQVTLSCSPISGHRSVSWYQQTPGQGLQFLFEYFSETQRNKGNFPGRFSGRQFSNSRSEMNVSTLELGDSALYLCASSWPERQGRTGELFFGEGSRLTVL.

The chain recombines TRBV2 with TRBJ2-1; 9 bases line up with TRBD2. The CDR3 has 16 residues. Looked up from germline, CDR1 is SNHLY and CDR2 is FYNNEI. The V gene end was trimmed by 6 bases and the J gene end by 2 bases; junction bases not matched to a gene: 8. The CDR3 sequence is CASSRGTSRTYNEQFF. The CDR3 DNA is TGTGCCAGCAGCCGGGGGACTAGCAGGACCTACAATGAGCAGTTCTTC. Full variable domain (remainder filled in from reference TRBV2 and TRBJ2-1): EPEVTQTPSHQVTQMGQEVILRCVPISNHLYFYWYRQILGQKVEFLVSFYNNEISEKSEIFDDQFSVERPDGSNFTLKIRSTKLEDSAMYFCASSRGTSRTYNEQFFGPGTRLTVL.

The sample holds one count of this clone. The gene calls are TRBV7-2 and TRBJ2-7; D call uncertain. With 5 bases removed from V and 0 bases from J, the gap between germline ends came to 8 bases. This CDR3 has 13 amino acids. CDR1 is SGHTA, CDR2 FQGNSA, per germline. The CDR3: CASSVLSSYEQYF. CDR3 nucleotides: TGTGCCAGCAGCGTCCTCAGCTCCTACGAGCAGTACTTC.

This sequence joins TRBV28 and TRBJ2-3; tentatively, D is TRBD2 (6 bases). The CDR3 runs to 15 residues. V was shortened by 8 bases and J by 1 base, with 16 bases between the two germline ends. Germline V gene lookup returns CDR1 MDHEN and CDR2 SYDVKM. DNA of the CDR3: TGTGCCAGCGGGGGGTCTTTTAGGCGCACAGATACGCAGTATTTT. Residues: CASGGSFRRTDTQYF.

This chain joins TRBV5-1 and TRBJ2-7; D is perhaps TRBD2 (5 bases). V lost 3 bases and J lost 5, with 9 bases in between. Per the germline V gene, CDR1 is SGHRS and CDR2 is YFSETQ. This CDR3 contains 12 residues. The CDR3 DNA reads TGCGCCAGCAGCTGGACGAGGGACGAGCAGTACTTC. It encodes CASSWTRDEQYF.

This clone was seen a single time. CDR3 sequence reads: CASSYFQGDEQFF. The CDR3 bases are TGTGCCAGCAGTTACTTCCAGGGGGATGAGCAGTTCTTC. The chain has TRBV6-6 and TRBJ2-1; 7 bases are a match to TRBD1. The V gene's germline CDR1 is MNHNY and CDR2 SVGAGI (reference sequence). V lost 1 base, J lost 8 bases, and 2 bases stayed unmatched. CDR3 length: 13 residues.

The chain uses TRBV28 and TRBJ1-5, with no clear D. The V and J ends lost 3 bases and 9 bases respectively, with 12 bases between them. The germline V gene has CDR1 MDHEN and CDR2 SYDVKM. The CDR3 has 13 amino acids. In DNA form, the CDR3 reads TGTGCCAGCAGTTTCCAGGACCGGGGGCCCCAGCATTTT. Amino acids: CASSFQDRGPQHF.